The 10 T cell receptor beta chains below all came from one sample that was sequenced in a study of cytomegalovirus exposure and HLA in healthy donors. It was with 60 Vbeta and 13 Jbeta primers that the PCR ran. The method was immunoSEQ multiplex PCR; TCRdb's version includes in-frame clones alone and lacks a portion of them. Among 95,000 or so clones listed, nearly 70% were seen once. The sample taken for sequencing was PBMCs. Source of these receptors: a woman aged 45-65 years in good health and CMV-seropositive.

The rearrangement links TRBV5-1 to TRBJ1-4; 7 bases are a match to TRBD1. Germline CDR1 is SGHRS and CDR2 is YFSETQ. V dropped 0 bases and J dropped 8; count of bases not matched to a gene: 10. The length of the CDR3 is 16 residues. CDR3 loop: CASSLANTGAGEKLFF. CDR3 nucleotide sequence: TGCGCCAGCAGCTTGGCCAATACAGGGGCCGGAGAAAAACTGTTTTTT.

The rearrangement uses TRBV6-1 and TRBJ2-7, with unresolved D. The CDR3 consists of 12 residues. Germline CDR1 MNHNS, CDR2 SASEGT. The V and J ends lost 9 bases and 0 bases respectively, with 9 bases between them. The CDR3 loop is CASSYFSYEQYF. The CDR3 coding sequence is TGTGCCAGTAGCTACTTCTCCTACGAGCAGTACTTC.

The J gene is TRBJ1-2, the V gene TRBV2; D might be TRBD1 (6 bases). Germline V CDR1 and CDR2: SNHLY, FYNNEI. Trimming cost V 4 bases and J 6 bases, with 12 bases left between them. The CDR3 is 13 amino acids. The CDR3 coding sequence is TGTGCCAGCAGTGTTACAGGGTTCAATGGCTACACCTTC. The encoded protein is CASSVTGFNGYTF. Full variable domain (outside the CDR3, taken from reference TRBV2 and TRBJ1-2): EPEVTQTPSHQVTQMGQEVILRCVPISNHLYFYWYRQILGQKVEFLVSFYNNEISEKSEIFDDQFSVERPDGSNFTLKIRSTKLEDSAMYFCASSVTGFNGYTFGSGTRLTVV.

The chain uses TRBV5-1 and TRBJ2-4, with 7 bases lining up with TRBD1. With 3 bases clipped from V and 9 bases from J, the junction kept 6 bases outside the gene matches. Germline lookup yields CDR1 SGHRS and CDR2 YFSETQ. This CDR3 is built from 13 residues. The CDR3 DNA follows: TGCGCCAGCAGCTCCGACAGGGTGGGCATTCAGTACTTC. The encoded protein is CASSSDRVGIQYF.

The CDR3 sequence: CASSPTGYRTIDNQPQHF. Written as DNA, the CDR3 is TGTGCCAGCAGCCCCACCGGGTATAGGACTATTGACAATCAGCCCCAGCATTTT. The genes are TRBV7-2 and TRBJ1-5; D remains unclear. Germline V gene sequence: CDR1 SGHTA, CDR2 FQGNSA. Between the trimmed V and J ends, which lost 5 bases and 3 bases, there was a span of 23 bases. The CDR3 is 18 amino acids.

The chain carries TRBV23-1 and TRBJ2-5; tentatively, D is TRBD1 (6 bases). Being an ORF, TRBV23-1 has a function that is uncertain. The CDR3 runs 15 residues. Trimming pared 3 bases from V and 7 bases from J, leaving 18 bases between. CDR3 sequence (DNA): TGCGCCAGCAGTCACCCACAGGGTTATATTGGGACCCAGTACTTC. Translation: CASSHPQGYIGTQYF.

This sequence joins TRBV10-2 and TRBJ2-2; D may be TRBD2 (5 bases). The germline V gene encodes CDR1 WSHSY and CDR2 SAAADI. This CDR3 is built from 13 residues. Between the trimmed V and J ends, which lost 3 bases and 9 bases, there was a span of 11 bases. The CDR3 is CASSETSARELFF. Written as DNA, the CDR3 is TGCGCCAGCAGTGAAACTAGTGCGAGGGAGCTGTTTTTT.

Here the CDR3 reads CASSPSSGAGTDTQYF. CDR3 coding DNA: TGTGCCAGCTCACCATCGAGCGGGGCCGGCACAGATACGCAGTATTTT. V and J are TRBV18 and TRBJ2-3, with TRBD2 identical over 7 bases. The J segment lost 1 base and the V segment lost 2 bases, leaving 6 bases of the junction unmatched. The CDR3 length is 16 residues. CDR1 KGHSH and CDR2 LQKENI come from the germline V gene. The complete variable domain, with remaining parts taken from reference TRBV18 and TRBJ2-3, reads NAGVMQNPRHLVRRRGQEARLRCSPMKGHSHVYWYRQLPEEGLKFMVYLQKENIIDESGMPKERFSAEFPKEGPSILRIQQVVRGDSAAYFCASSPSSGAGTDTQYFGPGTRLTVL.

The rearrangement links TRBV5-1 to TRBJ2-7; maybe TRBD2 (5 bases). The V and J ends lost 6 bases and 6 bases respectively, with 16 bases between them. There are 13 residues in the CDR3. CDR1 SGHRS and CDR2 YFSETQ come from the germline V gene. In nucleotides, the CDR3 is TGCGCCAGCACCCAATTTGGAGGCGGCGAGCAGTACTTC. It codes for CASTQFGGGEQYF.

The V call is TRBV2, the J call TRBJ2-3; perhaps TRBD2 as D (6 bases). The CDR3 has 18 residues. V was clipped by 5 bases and J by 4 bases, with 25 bases between them. Germline CDR1 reads SNHLY; CDR2 reads FYNNEI. The CDR3 DNA is TGTGCCAGCAGTAGGGCCCTTCAGGGACTCCGAGCGCCAGATACGCAGTATTTT. It codes for CASSRALQGLRAPDTQYF.